This T cell receptor (beta chain) originates from a study of T cell responses to AZD1222 COVID-19 vaccine. Sequenced by immunoSEQ multiplex PCR; TCRdb stores in-frame clones only, minus some. The table lists over 120,000 clones, just under 95% of them singletons. The V gene's germline CDR1 is SSHAT and CDR2 FNYEAQ (reference sequence). The CDR3 spans 16 residues. With regard to this clone: No antigen is known for it. One end of the junction does not line up with germline, which may come from a read error.

Study results and caveats: At baseline, seropositivity was found in only six or seven AZD1222 recipients. The donors showed a predominance of white British ancestry and of females, with possible underestimation of clonal diversity. Two doses of AZD1222 preceded a rise in Spike-specific TCR breadth and depth. The span of vaccine-associated CD4 TCRs extended across spike, with dominance at 160-218 and 743-854.

The sequences come from peripheral blood, collected on day 0 of AZD1222 vaccination. The clonotype was recovered from an adult in good health. V is TRBV7-7 and J is TRBJ2-3; D is possibly TRBD2 (6 bases). The CDR3, as DNA: TGTGCTAGCAGCCACAGGACGGGGGAGGGCACAGATACGCAGTATTTT. Protein sequence: CASSHRTGEGTDTQYF.